This TCR beta chain was found in a study of control samples from healthy donors and cancer patients. Clones were sequenced by immunoSEQ multiplex PCR, and TCRdb holds only the in-frame ones, with some missing. The repertoire consists of under 150,000 clones, with around 87% occurring once and the leading ten covering about 2.7%. V dropped 1 base and J dropped 0 bases, with 7 bases sitting between them. Per germline, CDR1 KGHSH and CDR2 LQKENI. CDR3 length equals 15 residues. The sequence derives from a man aged 60 to 69 in good health. The chain carries TRBV18 and TRBJ1-3; D remains unclear. The source material was blood. The CDR3 reads CASSPLSGSGNTIYF. In DNA, the CDR3 is TGTGCCAGCTCACCACTGTCTGGCTCTGGAAACACCATATATTTT.